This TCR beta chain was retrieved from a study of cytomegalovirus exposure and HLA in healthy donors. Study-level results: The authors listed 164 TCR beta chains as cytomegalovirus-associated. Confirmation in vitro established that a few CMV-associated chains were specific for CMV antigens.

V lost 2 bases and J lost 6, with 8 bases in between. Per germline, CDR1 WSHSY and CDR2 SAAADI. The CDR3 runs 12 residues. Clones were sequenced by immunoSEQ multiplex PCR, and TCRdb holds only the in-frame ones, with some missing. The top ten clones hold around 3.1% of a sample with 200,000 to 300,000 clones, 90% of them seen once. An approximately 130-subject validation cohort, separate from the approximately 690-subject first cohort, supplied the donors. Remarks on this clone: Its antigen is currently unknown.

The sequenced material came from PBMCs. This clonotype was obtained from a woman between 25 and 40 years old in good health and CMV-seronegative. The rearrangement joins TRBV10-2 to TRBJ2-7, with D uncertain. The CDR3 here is CASSERVSEQYF. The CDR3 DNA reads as TGCGCCAGCAGTGAGAGGGTGTCCGAGCAGTACTTC.